This TCR beta chain was sequenced in a study of CD8 T cells in Susac syndrome (dated by TCRdb to between 2017 and 2020). As for the study more broadly: Of the Susac syndrome patients who were sequenced, about eight were in clinical remission while more than five had clinically active disease. At the time of blood withdrawal, Susac syndrome patients were either therapy-naive, taking corticosteroids (with some also receiving IVIg), or on IVIg alone. The study used repertoire sequencing to test whether antigen drove CD8+ T cell activation and differentiation in Susac syndrome.

Worth noting for this clonotype: Its recognized antigen is unknown. The record has no base qualities; no much larger clone is one base away.

Results the study describes overall, beyond this receptor: The study acknowledged that relatively few individuals were included in the TCR sequencing and HLA analysis. In the CD4+ T cell repertoire of Susac syndrome patients, clonal expansion was not detected.

RNA was extracted with the RNeasy kit and about 0.5 to 1 ug was reverse transcribed using random hexamers. The immunoSEQ multiplex PCR assay, covering 54 Vbeta and 13 Jbeta segments, was used to amplify TCR beta CDR3 regions. PCR amplification bias was corrected using a synthetic template baseline for primer optimization and computational correction. The authors' analysis ran thus. Reads were annotated to V, D and J genes according to IMGT and were analyzed with immunoSEQ Analyzer, with only productive sequences retained. Clonality was calculated as one minus the Shannon entropy normalized by log2 of the number of productive unique sequences. For each patient and control, public and private clones were evaluated among the 100 most prevalent clones. Clones were defined as Susac-specific when absent from the healthy and MS cohorts, from about 1,100 published viral clones and from other ImmuneACCESS disease sequences. The public sequencing data were trimmed at Q25 with fastp and processed into clonotypes with MiXCR by TCRdb, which kept only in-frame beta chains. Each CDR3 protein appears once, grouped with its most common genes and DNA. These V and J calls are TCRdb output, not the study's own analysis. For this sample there are hundreds of thousands of distinct CDR3 sequences; about 94% appear just once. 0.15% of the sample rests with the top ten.

A distance of 20 bases separates the germline ends of V and J, which lose 4 bases and 5 bases respectively. The CDR3 runs 16 amino acids, cysteine and phenylalanine included. The kept DNA is CDR3 alone, 48 bases in frame from the first base. CDR1 and CDR2, per the germline V gene, are LGHNA and YNFKEQ. Peripheral blood CD8+ and CD4+ T cells from healthy donors, Susac syndrome patients and multiple sclerosis patients were profiled by high-throughput TCR beta sequencing. The Susac syndrome patients fulfilled recently defined diagnostic criteria for definite or probable disease. Bulk CD8+ and CD4+ T cells were purified by magnetic negative isolation, while CD8+ TEMRA cells were enriched using FACS. Blood was drawn into EDTA tubes, processed within 24 hours, and PBMCs were isolated by density gradient centrifugation. PBMCs intended for TCR sequencing were frozen in liquid nitrogen and were later thawed in a 37 degrees C water bath. Purity of sorted or isolated CD4+, CD8+ and CD8+ TEMRA cells was at least 90%.

The chain couples TRBV4-2 to TRBJ1-2; no D gene call is confident. The TCR was taken from a human donor with Susac syndrome. The specimen was CD4+ T cells from PBMCs. This receptor has the CDR3 CASSREAVDPSYGYTF. The nucleotide sequence reads as follows: TGTGCCAGCAGCCGTGAGGCAGTAGACCCGAGTTATGGCTACACCTTC.